This T cell receptor (beta chain) was sequenced in a study of cytomegalovirus exposure and HLA in healthy donors. The study's findings and limits: TCR beta chain V- and J-gene trimming was linked, in a later analysis, to a missense variant in DCLRE1C. Among TCR beta chains, those listed as cytomegalovirus-associated numbered approximately 150.

PCR amplification relied on 60 Vbeta primers (plus 13 Jbeta primers). Data came from immunoSEQ multiplex PCR; TCRdb stores just in-frame clones and leaves some out. This sample carries tens of thousands of clones, with about 6.7% going to the ten biggest clones. Worth noting for this clone: Its antigen is currently unknown.

With 3 bases removed from V and 6 bases from J, the gap between germline ends came to 15 bases. The CDR3 consists of 14 residues. CDR1 is SGHTA, CDR2 FQGNSA, per germline. This clonotype was obtained from a woman aged 40-49 years in good health and CMV-seronegative. Sequencing was performed on PBMCs. The chain joins TRBV7-2 to TRBJ2-7; possible D gene TRBD2, 6 bases. Here the CDR3 DNA reads TGTGCCAGCAGCTTTGAAGGCCGAGCGGGCGAGCAGTACTTC. It codes for CASSFEGRAGEQYF.